This T cell receptor (beta chain) originates from a study of blood T cell repertoires in COVID-19 (dated by TCRdb to between 2020 and 2021). In the study overall: The collaborator samples originated in the United States, Italy and Spain and spanned the acute and convalescent phases of COVID-19. The sample metadata nearly always contained a de-identified subject ID, COVID-19 status, age in years and sex. The repertoires were released in a freely available public database meant as a resource for research on the immune response to SARS-CoV-2. The material from the prospective study consisted of cDNA or gDNA derived from T cells, B-cell-depleted T cells, or PBMCs. Samples were obtained from the ongoing ImmuneRACE study (first 160 participants) and from 1,254 subjects provided by 6 global collaborators. Where HLA class I and class II types were available, the types were taken from metadata supplied by the sample provider, not from assay-based typing. Subjects who had been exposed to COVID-19, were actively infected with it, or had recovered from it provided the deeply sampled blood TCRbeta repertoires that made up the dataset. What the authors observed across the whole study: Clinical and demographic metadata were provided uncurated, with the amount varying by source and participant.

As for this clone: Its binding antigen is unknown. No base quality values were provided; no much bigger clone lies one nucleotide off.

The CDR3 has 15 amino acids, counting the end cysteine and phenylalanine. Only the CDR3 part of the read is kept: 45 bases, read in frame from the first base. Trimming costs V 0 bases and J 3 bases, and their ends lie 8 bases apart. The germline V gene supplies CDR1 ENHRY and CDR2 SYGVKD. Collaborating institutions collected whole blood in K2EDTA tubes following their own protocols. For TCRbeta analysis, collaborators shipped samples in one of three forms: frozen whole blood, isolated PBMCs, or DNA extracted from either of those sample types. The immunoSEQ Assay, a bias-controlled multiplex PCR, was used to amplify TCRbeta CDR3 regions from genomic DNA. On the study's bioinformatics: The number of nucleated cells in each sample was estimated from the amplification of reference gene primers within the assay. Sequence reads were collapsed and filtered to measure the absolute abundance of every unique TCRbeta CDR3 rearrangement. For each sample, productive Simpson clonality was calculated as the square root of Simpson's diversity index over productive rearrangements. The table was pulled from immuneACCESS by TCRdb, which kept in-frame rearrangements only. Such tables lose some clones; where checked, under half of the loss comes from unresolved V genes, and the rest has no known cause. D and trimming come from the DNA, and the V and J calls and clone size come from that table. The sample table holds some 400,000 clones, of which about 80% were seen once. 0.85% to 1.3% of the sample rests with the top ten.

The sequence derives from a human donor with acute or convalescent COVID-19. The donor label of this sample is uncertain. This chain joins TRBV10-3 to TRBJ1-4; TRBD1 might be the D gene, on 5 matching bases. What was sequenced was peripheral blood. The CDR3 reads CAISESSGANEKLFF. The DNA reads TGTGCCATCAGTGAGTCTTCGGGGGCTAATGAAAAACTGTTTTTT.